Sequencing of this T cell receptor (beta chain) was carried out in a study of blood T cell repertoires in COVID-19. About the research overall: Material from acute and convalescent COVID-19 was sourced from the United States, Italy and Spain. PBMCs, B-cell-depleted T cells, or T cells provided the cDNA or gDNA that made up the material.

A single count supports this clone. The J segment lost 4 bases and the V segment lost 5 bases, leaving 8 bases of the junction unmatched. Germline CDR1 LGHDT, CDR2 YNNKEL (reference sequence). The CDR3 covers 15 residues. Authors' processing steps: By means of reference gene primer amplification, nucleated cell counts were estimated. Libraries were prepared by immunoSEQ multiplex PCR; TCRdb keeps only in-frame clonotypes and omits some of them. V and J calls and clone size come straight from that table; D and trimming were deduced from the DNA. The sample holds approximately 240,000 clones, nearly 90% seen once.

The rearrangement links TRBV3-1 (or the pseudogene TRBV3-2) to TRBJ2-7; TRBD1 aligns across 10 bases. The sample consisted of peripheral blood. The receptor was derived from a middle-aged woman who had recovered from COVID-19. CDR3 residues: CASSSSGTGAYEQYF. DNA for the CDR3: TGTGCCAGCAGCTCTAGTGGGACAGGGGCTTACGAGCAGTACTTC.